Detailed here is one TCR beta chain. Its binding antigen is unknown. Base qualities are not provided; no much larger clone lies one nucleotide away. The immunoSEQ Assay, a bias-controlled multiplex PCR, was used to amplify TCRbeta CDR3 regions from genomic DNA. As for the authors' bioinformatics: The number of nucleated cells in each sample was estimated from the amplification of reference gene primers within the assay. To quantify the absolute abundance of each unique TCRbeta CDR3 rearrangement, sequence reads were collapsed and filtered. Productive Simpson clonality was computed per sample as the square root of Simpson's diversity index over productive rearrangements. TCRdb stores this immuneACCESS table with in-frame sequences only. Part of the clones is absent; in the studies checked, under half of the shortfall reflects unresolved V genes, and no reason is known for the rest. The DNA was the basis for D and trimming; V, J and clone size are from that table. Here the sample has under 200,000 clones; 70% to 90% occur a single time. The ten largest account for 7.5% to 8.5% of the sample.

The sample belongs to a study of blood T cell repertoires in COVID-19 (TCRdb year 2020). A note on the overall study: Collaborator samples came from the United States, Italy and Spain and covered acute and convalescent phases of COVID-19. The prospective study material was composed of cDNA or gDNA derived from T cells, B-cell-depleted T cells, or PBMCs. Deeply sampled blood TCRbeta repertoires from subjects exposed to, actively infected with, or recovered from COVID-19 were included in the dataset. The repertoires were made available in a free public database intended to serve as a resource for research on the immune response to SARS-CoV-2. Where available, HLA class I and class II types were obtained from metadata supplied by the sample provider rather than from assay-based typing. The samples were drawn from the first 160 participants of the ongoing ImmuneRACE study and from 950 to 1,500 subjects provided by 6 global collaborators. Sample metadata almost always included a de-identified subject ID, COVID-19 status, age in years and sex. Points the paper makes about the study in general: Clinical and demographic metadata were provided uncurated, with the amount varying by source and participant.

At one collaborating source in Seattle, patients were enrolled during active infection and were followed longitudinally through the course of disease. Collaborating institutions collected whole blood in K2EDTA tubes following their own protocols. For TCRbeta analysis, collaborators shipped samples in one of three forms: frozen whole blood, isolated PBMCs, or DNA extracted from either of those sample types. This TCR came from a woman between 55 and 75 years old with COVID-19, enrolled during active disease. Material: peripheral blood.

The nucleotides are TGTGCCAGCAGAAGGGACAGAAACACTGAAGCTTTCTTT. The resulting protein is CASRRDRNTEAFF. The chain links TRBV5-6 with TRBJ1-1; 7 middle bases align to TRBD1. CDR3 length: 13 amino acids, cysteine to phenylalanine. Only CDR3 DNA is held: 39 bases, read in frame from base 1. Looking up the germline V gene yields CDR1 SGHDT and CDR2 YYEEEE. From V the trimming removes 5 bases and from J it removes 2 bases, while the gene matches leave 3 bases of the junction unaccounted for.